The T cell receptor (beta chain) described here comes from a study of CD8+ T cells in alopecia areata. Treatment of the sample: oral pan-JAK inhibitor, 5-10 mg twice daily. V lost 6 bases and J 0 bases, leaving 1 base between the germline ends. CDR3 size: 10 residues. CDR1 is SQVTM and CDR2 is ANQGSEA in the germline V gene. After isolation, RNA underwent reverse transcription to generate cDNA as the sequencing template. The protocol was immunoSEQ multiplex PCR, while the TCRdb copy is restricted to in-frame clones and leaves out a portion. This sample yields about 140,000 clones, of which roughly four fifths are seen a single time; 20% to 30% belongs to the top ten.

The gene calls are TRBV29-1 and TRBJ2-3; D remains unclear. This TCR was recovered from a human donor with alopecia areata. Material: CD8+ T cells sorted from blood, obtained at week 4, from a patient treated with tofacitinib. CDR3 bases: TGCAGCGTCAGCACAGATACGCAGTATTTT. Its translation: CSVSTDTQYF.